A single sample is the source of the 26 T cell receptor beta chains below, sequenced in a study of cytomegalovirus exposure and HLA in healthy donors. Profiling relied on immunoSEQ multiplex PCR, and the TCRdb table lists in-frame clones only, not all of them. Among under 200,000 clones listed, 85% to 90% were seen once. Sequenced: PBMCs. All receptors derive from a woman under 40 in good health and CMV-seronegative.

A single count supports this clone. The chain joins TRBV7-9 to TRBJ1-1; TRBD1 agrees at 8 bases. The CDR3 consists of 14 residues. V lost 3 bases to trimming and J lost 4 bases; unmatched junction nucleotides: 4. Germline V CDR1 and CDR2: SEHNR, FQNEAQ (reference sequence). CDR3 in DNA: TGTGCCAGCAGCTTGCCGGACAGGGCCACTGAAGCTTTCTTT. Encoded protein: CASSLPDRATEAFF.

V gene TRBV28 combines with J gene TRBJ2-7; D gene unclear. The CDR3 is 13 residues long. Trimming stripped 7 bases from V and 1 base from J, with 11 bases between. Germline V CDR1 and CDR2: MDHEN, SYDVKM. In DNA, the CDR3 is TGTGCCAGCAAGGTCAGGTGGTCCTACGAGCAGTACTTC. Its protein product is CASKVRWSYEQYF.

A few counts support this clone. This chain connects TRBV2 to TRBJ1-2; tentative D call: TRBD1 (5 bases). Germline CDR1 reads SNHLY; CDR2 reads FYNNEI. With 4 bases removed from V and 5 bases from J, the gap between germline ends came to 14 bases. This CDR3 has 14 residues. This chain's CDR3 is CASSGTSGRYGYTF. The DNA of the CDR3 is TGTGCCAGCAGTGGGACATCTGGGAGGTATGGCTACACCTTC.

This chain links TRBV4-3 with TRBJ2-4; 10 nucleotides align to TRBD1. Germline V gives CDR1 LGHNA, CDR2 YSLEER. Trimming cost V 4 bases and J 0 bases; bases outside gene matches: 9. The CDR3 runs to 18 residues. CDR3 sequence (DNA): TGCGCCAGCAGCCCGGACAGGGGGTATGAGCTAGCCAAAAACATTCAGTACTTC. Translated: CASSPDRGYELAKNIQYF.

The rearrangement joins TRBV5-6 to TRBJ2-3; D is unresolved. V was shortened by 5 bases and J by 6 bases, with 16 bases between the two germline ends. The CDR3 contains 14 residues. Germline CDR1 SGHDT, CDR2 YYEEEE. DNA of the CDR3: TGTGCCAGCAGTTGGCCGGGTCCACACGATACGCAGTATTTT. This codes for CASSWPGPHDTQYF. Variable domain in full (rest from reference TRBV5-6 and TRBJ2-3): DAGVTQSPTHLIKTRGQQVTLRCSPKSGHDTVSWYQQALGQGPQFIFQYYEEEERQRGNFPDRFSGHQFPNYSSELNVNALLLGDSALYLCASSWPGPHDTQYFGPGTRLTVL.

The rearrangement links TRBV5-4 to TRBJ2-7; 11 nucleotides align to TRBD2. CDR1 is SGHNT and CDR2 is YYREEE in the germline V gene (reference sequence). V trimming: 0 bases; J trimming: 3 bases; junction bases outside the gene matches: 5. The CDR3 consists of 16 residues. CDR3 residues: CASSLGLGLAVYEQYF. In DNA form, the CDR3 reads TGTGCCAGCAGCTTGGGTTTGGGACTAGCGGTCTACGAGCAGTACTTC.

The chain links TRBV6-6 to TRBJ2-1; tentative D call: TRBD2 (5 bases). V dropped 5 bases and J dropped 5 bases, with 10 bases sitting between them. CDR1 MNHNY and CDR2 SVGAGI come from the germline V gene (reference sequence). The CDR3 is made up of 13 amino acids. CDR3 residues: CASSQVEDNEQFF. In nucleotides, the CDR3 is TGTGCCAGCAGTCAAGTGGAGGACAATGAGCAGTTCTTC.

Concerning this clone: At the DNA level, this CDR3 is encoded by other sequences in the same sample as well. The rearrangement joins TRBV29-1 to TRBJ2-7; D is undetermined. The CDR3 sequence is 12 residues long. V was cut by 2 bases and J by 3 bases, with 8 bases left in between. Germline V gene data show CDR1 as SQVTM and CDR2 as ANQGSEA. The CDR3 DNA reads TGCAGCGTTGAAACGGCGGACTACGAGCAGTACTTC. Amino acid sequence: CSVETADYEQYF.

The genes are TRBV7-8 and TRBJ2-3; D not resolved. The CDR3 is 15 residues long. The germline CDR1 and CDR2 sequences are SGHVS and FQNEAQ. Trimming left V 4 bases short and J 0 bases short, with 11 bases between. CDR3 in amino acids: CASSSSTGSTDTQYF. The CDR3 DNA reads TGTGCCAGCAGCTCCTCTACCGGCAGCACAGATACGCAGTATTTT.

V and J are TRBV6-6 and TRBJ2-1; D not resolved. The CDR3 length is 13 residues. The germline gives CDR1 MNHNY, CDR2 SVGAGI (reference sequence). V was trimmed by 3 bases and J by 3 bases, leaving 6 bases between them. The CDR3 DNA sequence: TGTGCCAGCAGTTATACAGACTACAATGAGCAGTTCTTC. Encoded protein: CASSYTDYNEQFF.

The CDR3 nucleotides read TGTGCCAGCAGCTTAACGGGAAGGGGCACTGAAGCTTTCTTT. Translating it yields CASSLTGRGTEAFF. The chain uses TRBV7-2 and TRBJ1-1, with a possible D match to TRBD1 (5 bases). Germline CDR1 and CDR2: SGHTA and FQGNSA. The CDR3 totals 14 residues. V lost 2 bases, J lost 4 bases, and 11 bases lay in between.

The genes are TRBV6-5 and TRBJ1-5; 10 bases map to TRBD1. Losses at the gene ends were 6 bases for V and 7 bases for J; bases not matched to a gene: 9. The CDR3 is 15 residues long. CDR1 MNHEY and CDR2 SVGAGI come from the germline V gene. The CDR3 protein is CASRRRQGAAQPQHF. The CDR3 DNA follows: TGTGCCAGCAGACGCCGACAGGGGGCTGCGCAGCCCCAGCATTTT.

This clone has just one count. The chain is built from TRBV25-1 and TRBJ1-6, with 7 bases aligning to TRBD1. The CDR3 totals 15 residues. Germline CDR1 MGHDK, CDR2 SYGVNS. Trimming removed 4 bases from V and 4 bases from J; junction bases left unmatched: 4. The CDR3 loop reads CASSGQGLYNSPLHF. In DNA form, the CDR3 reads TGTGCCAGCAGTGGACAGGGCCTTTATAATTCACCCCTCCACTTT.

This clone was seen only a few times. Written as DNA, the CDR3 is TGTGCCAGCAGGTCAGGGGGCCAATATGGCTACACCTTC. It codes for CASRSGGQYGYTF. The chain is built from TRBV27 and TRBJ1-2; 8 bases match TRBD1. CDR3 length equals 13 residues. With 6 bases clipped from V and 5 bases from J, the junction kept 5 bases outside the gene matches. Germline V gives CDR1 MNHEY, CDR2 SMNVEV (reference sequence).

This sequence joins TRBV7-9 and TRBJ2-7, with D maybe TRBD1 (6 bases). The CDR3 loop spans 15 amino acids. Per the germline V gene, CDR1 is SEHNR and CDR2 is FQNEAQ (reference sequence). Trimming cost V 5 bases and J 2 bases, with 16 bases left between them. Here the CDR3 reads CASSPGAGKTYEQYF. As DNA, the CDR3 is TGTGCCAGCAGCCCAGGGGCAGGCAAAACCTACGAGCAGTACTTC.

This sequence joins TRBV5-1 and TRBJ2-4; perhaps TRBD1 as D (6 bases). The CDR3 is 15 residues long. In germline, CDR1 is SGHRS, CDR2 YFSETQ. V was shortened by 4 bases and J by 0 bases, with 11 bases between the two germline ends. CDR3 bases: TGCGCCAGCAGCCAGGGGTCCGTAGCCAAAAACATTCAGTACTTC. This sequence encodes CASSQGSVAKNIQYF.

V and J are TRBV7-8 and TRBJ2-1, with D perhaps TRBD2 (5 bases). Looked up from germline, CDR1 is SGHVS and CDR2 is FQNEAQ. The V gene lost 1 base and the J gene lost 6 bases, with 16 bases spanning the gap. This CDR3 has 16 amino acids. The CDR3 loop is CASSLVADSGVNEQFF. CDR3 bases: TGTGCCAGCAGCTTAGTTGCGGATTCCGGGGTCAATGAGCAGTTCTTC.

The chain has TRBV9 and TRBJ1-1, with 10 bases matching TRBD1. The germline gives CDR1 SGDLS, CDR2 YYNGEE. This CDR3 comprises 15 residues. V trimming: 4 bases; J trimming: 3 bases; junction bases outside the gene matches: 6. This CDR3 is CASSKDRGPDTEAFF. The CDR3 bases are TGTGCCAGCAGCAAAGACAGGGGGCCAGACACTGAAGCTTTCTTT.

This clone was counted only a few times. The CDR3 DNA reads as TGTGCCAGCAGCTTGGAAGCGGCCCCTTCCTACAATGAGCAGTTCTTC. This codes for CASSLEAAPSYNEQFF. J is TRBJ2-1 and V is TRBV5-4; D may be TRBD2 (5 bases). From germline, CDR1 is SGHNT and CDR2 YYREEE (reference sequence). V dropped 0 bases and J dropped 1 base, with 11 bases sitting between them. This CDR3 is 16 amino acids long. The full variable domain, with the rest looked up from reference TRBV5-4 and TRBJ2-1, is ETGVTQSPTHLIKTRGQQVTLRCSSQSGHNTVSWYQQALGQGPQFIFQYYREEENGRGNFPPRFSGLQFPNYSSELNVNALELDDSALYLCASSLEAAPSYNEQFFGPGTRLTVL.

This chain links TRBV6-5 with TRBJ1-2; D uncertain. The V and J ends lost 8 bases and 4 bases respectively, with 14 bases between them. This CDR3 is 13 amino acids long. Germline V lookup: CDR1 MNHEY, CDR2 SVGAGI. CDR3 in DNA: TGTGCCAGCCGGCGGGCAGGTGTCTATGGCTACACCTTC. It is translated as CASRRAGVYGYTF.

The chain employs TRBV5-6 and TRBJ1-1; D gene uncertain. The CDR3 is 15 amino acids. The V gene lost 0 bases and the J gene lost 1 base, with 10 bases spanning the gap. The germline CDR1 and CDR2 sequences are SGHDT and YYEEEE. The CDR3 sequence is CASSLEGGPNTEAFF. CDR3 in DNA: TGTGCCAGCAGCTTGGAGGGAGGGCCGAACACTGAAGCTTTCTTT.

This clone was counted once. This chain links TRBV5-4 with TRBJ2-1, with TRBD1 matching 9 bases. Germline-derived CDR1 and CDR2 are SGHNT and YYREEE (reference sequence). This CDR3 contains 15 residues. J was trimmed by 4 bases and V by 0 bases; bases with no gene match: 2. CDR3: CASSLGQGEYNEQFF. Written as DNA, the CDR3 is TGTGCCAGCAGCTTGGGACAGGGGGAATACAATGAGCAGTTCTTC.

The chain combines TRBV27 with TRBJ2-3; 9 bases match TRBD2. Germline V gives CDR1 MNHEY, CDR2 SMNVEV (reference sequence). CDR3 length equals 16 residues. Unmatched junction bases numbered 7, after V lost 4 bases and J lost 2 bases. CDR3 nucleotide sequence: TGTGCCAGCAGTTCTCCTTTAGCGGGAGACACAGATACGCAGTATTTT. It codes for CASSSPLAGDTDTQYF.

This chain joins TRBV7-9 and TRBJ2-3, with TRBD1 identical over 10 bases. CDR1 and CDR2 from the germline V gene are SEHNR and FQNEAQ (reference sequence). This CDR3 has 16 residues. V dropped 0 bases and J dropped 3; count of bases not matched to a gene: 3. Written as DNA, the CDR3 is TGTGCCAGCAGCTTAGCTCGGACAGGGGGTACAGATACGCAGTATTTT. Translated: CASSLARTGGTDTQYF.

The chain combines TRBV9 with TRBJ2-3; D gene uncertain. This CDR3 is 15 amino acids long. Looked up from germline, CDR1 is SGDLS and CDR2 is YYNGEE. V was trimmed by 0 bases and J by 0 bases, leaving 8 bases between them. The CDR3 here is CASSVGGSSTDTQYF. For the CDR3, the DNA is TGTGCCAGCAGCGTAGGGGGATCCAGCACAGATACGCAGTATTTT.

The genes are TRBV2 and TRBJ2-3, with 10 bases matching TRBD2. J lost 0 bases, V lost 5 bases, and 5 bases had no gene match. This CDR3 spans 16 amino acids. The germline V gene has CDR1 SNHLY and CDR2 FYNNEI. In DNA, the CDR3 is TGTGCCAGCAGTTTAGCGGGAGGAGGTAGCACAGATACGCAGTATTTT. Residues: CASSLAGGGSTDTQYF.